A single sample is the source of the 20 T cell receptor beta chains below, sequenced in a study of CD8+CD57+ T cells in acquired aplastic anemia. Genomic DNA acted as the template from which TCR beta VDJ combination and CDR3 sequence profiling were carried out. TCRdb called the reads again in MiXCR, with one record for every CDR3 protein. The table shows over 250,000 distinct CDR3 sequences, with about 50% occurring only once. Individuals selected for sequencing had exhibited CD8+CD57+ cell expansion on flow cytometry. The specimen sequenced was sorted CD4+, CD8+, or CD8+CD57+ T cells (not recorded which) from PBMCs. These receptors originate from a human donor with aplastic anemia.

The chain links TRBV5-1 to TRBJ1-5; no definite D call. The germline CDR1 and CDR2 sequences are SGHRS and YFSETQ. V was trimmed by 0 bases and J by 0 bases, leaving 7 bases between them. This CDR3 comprises 15 residues. The CDR3 coding sequence is TGCGCCAGCAGCTTGGACGGGTTTAGCAATCAGCCCCAGCATTTT. Protein: CASSLDGFSNQPQHF.

This clonotype was picked up many times. The rearrangement uses TRBV3-1 and TRBJ2-2, with D perhaps TRBD1 (5 bases). V was cut by 3 bases and J by 7 bases, with 12 bases left in between. The CDR3 spans 14 residues. The germline V gene has CDR1 LGHDT and CDR2 YNNKEL (reference sequence). Here the CDR3 DNA reads TGTGCCAGCAGCCATGGGCAGGGAAGCGGGGAGCTGTTTTTT. Protein sequence: CASSHGQGSGELFF.

V gene TRBV25-1 combines with J gene TRBJ1-4; a possible D gene is TRBD1 (6 bases). This CDR3 comprises 17 residues. Germline loops: CDR1 MGHDK, CDR2 SYGVNS. The V gene lost 1 base and the J gene lost 4 bases, with 16 bases spanning the gap. CDR3 nucleotide sequence: TGTGCCAGCAGTGAATTTCAGGCACAGGGCTATAATGAAAAACTGTTTTTT. Encoded protein: CASSEFQAQGYNEKLFF.

V gene TRBV9 combines with J gene TRBJ1-5, with TRBD1 as a possible D gene (5 bases). Germline values: CDR1 SGDLS, CDR2 YYNGEE. This CDR3 region has 14 residues. Between the trimmed V and J ends, which lost 4 bases and 5 bases, there was a span of 13 bases. CDR3 DNA sequence: TGTGCCAGCAGCACCCTGGACACGCATCAGCCCCAGCATTTT. This sequence encodes CASSTLDTHQPQHF. Using reference TRBV9 and TRBJ1-5 for the parts outside the CDR3, the full variable domain is DSGVTQTPKHLITATGQRVTLRCSPRSGDLSVYWYQQSLDQGLQFLIQYYNGEERAKGNILERFSAQQFPDLHSELNLSSLELGDSALYFCASSTLDTHQPQHFGDGTRLSIL.

A few counts support this clonotype. The V and J genes are TRBV15 and TRBJ2-2; 7 positions match TRBD2. J was trimmed by 0 bases and V by 0 bases; bases with no gene match: 4. The CDR3 has 17 amino acids. Looked up from germline, CDR1 is LNHNV and CDR2 is YYDKDF (reference sequence). CDR3 in DNA: TGTGCCACCAGCAGAGATAGGCTAGCGGCGAACACCGGGGAGCTGTTTTTT. Translation: CATSRDRLAANTGELFF.

This chain links TRBV2 with TRBJ1-4; D gene ambiguous. The CDR3 consists of 12 residues. V was pared by 6 bases and J by 5 bases, with 7 bases between. Germline loops: CDR1 SNHLY, CDR2 FYNNEI. CDR3 region: CASRGANEKLFF. The DNA for the CDR3 is TGTGCCAGCAGGGGTGCGAATGAAAAACTGTTTTTT. Full variable domain (rest looked up from reference TRBV2 and TRBJ1-4): EPEVTQTPSHQVTQMGQEVILRCVPISNHLYFYWYRQILGQKVEFLVSFYNNEISEKSEIFDDQFSVERPDGSNFTLKIRSTKLEDSAMYFCASRGANEKLFFGSGTQLSVL.

This chain connects TRBV5-1 to TRBJ2-5; 9 nucleotides agree with TRBD1. The CDR3 runs to 16 residues. Looked up from germline, CDR1 is SGHRS and CDR2 is YFSETQ. The ends lost 6 bases at V and 5 bases at J; junction bases unmatched: 14. The CDR3, as DNA: TGCGCCAGCAAACAGGGGGCGCAGCGAGTTGGGGAGACCCAGTACTTC. Protein sequence: CASKQGAQRVGETQYF.

This chain links TRBV7-9 with TRBJ1-2; possible D gene TRBD1, 5 bases. The germline gives CDR1 SEHNR, CDR2 FQNEAQ (reference sequence). The CDR3 length is 14 residues. Trimming pared 6 bases from V and 2 bases from J, leaving 13 bases between. The CDR3 DNA reads as TGTGCCAGCAGTCGGCAGGGAGGGAACTATGGCTACACCTTC. This gives the protein CASSRQGGNYGYTF.

The CDR3 DNA reads TGTGCCACCAGCAGGGCGCGGGGGACAGGGGGCGAGCAGTACTTC. Residues: CATSRARGTGGEQYF. The V gene is TRBV15, the J gene TRBJ2-7; 11 bases are shared with TRBD1. Germline CDR1 is LNHNV and CDR2 is YYDKDF (reference sequence). The J segment lost 6 bases and the V segment lost 3 bases, leaving 7 bases of the junction unmatched. The CDR3 spans 15 residues. The entire variable domain, with the rest obtained from reference TRBV15 and TRBJ2-7, is as follows: DAMVIQNPRYQVTQFGKPVTLSCSQTLNHNVMYWYQQKSSQAPKLLFHYYDKDFNNEADTPDNFQSRRPNTSFCFLDIRSPGLGDTAMYLCATSRARGTGGEQYFGPGTRLTVT.

This clonotype came up many times. This chain uses TRBV24-1 with TRBJ2-7; 8 nucleotides align to TRBD1. The junction had 12 bases not matched to a gene; V was cut back by 11 bases and J by 7 bases. Germline CDR1 is KGHDR and CDR2 is SFDVKD. The CDR3 length is 13 residues. The CDR3 region is CAMAGGTGGEQYF. The CDR3 nucleotides read TGTGCCATGGCGGGCGGGACAGGAGGGGAGCAGTACTTC.

Only one count was recorded for this clonotype. This chain links TRBV19 with TRBJ2-4; D assignment may be TRBD1 or TRBD2 (5 bases each). Between the trimmed V and J ends, which lost 3 bases and 2 bases, there was a span of 8 bases. CDR3 length equals 14 residues. Germline CDR1 reads LNHDA; CDR2 reads SQIVND (reference sequence). CDR3 residues: CASSIWGSKNIQYF. CDR3 DNA: TGTGCCAGTAGTATCTGGGGGTCCAAAAACATTCAGTACTTC.

The chain links TRBV3-1 to TRBJ2-3; D is perhaps TRBD2 (5 bases). This CDR3 is built from 17 residues. The V end was cut by 3 bases, the J end by 6 bases, with 22 bases between. CDR1 is LGHDT, CDR2 YNNKEL, per germline (reference sequence). The CDR3 coding sequence is TGTGCCAGCAGCCACCTGATGGGAGCGCCGGAGATGGATACGCAGTATTTT. Translation gives CASSHLMGAPEMDTQYF.

CDR3 region: CSASLSGRPNTEAFF. CDR3 DNA: TGCAGTGCTAGTTTGTCCGGCAGGCCGAACACTGAAGCTTTCTTT. The chain is built from TRBV20-1 and TRBJ1-1; D is uncertain. V gave up 3 bases and J gave up 1 base, with 15 bases separating them. The CDR3 runs to 15 residues. Germline CDR1 and CDR2: DFQATT and SNEGSKA (reference sequence).

The chain is built from TRBV9 and TRBJ1-1; unclear D gene. CDR3 length equals 12 residues. With 7 bases removed from V and 2 bases from J, the gap between germline ends came to 9 bases. Germline values: CDR1 SGDLS, CDR2 YYNGEE. CDR3 sequence: CASVGSNTEAFF. DNA of the CDR3: TGTGCCAGCGTGGGCAGTAACACTGAAGCTTTCTTT.

Many counts were recorded for this clonotype. The V call is TRBV4-1, the J call TRBJ1-5, with TRBD1 as a possible D gene (5 bases). V was trimmed by 0 bases and J by 4 bases, leaving 19 bases between them. The germline V gene encodes CDR1 MGHRA and CDR2 YSYEKL. The CDR3 spans 18 residues. In DNA form, the CDR3 reads TGCGCCAGCAGCCAAGATCCTTCGGGGGGATTAGGGAATCAGCCCCAGCATTTT. Protein product: CASSQDPSGGLGNQPQHF.

This clonotype has a handful of counts. J is TRBJ1-1 and V is TRBV29-1, with TRBD1 identical over 7 bases. The V and J ends lost 6 bases and 1 base, in that order; junction bases with no gene match: 8. Germline CDR1 SQVTM, CDR2 ANQGSEA. The CDR3 spans 14 residues. The CDR3 coding sequence is TGCAGCGTGCGAGTACAGGGGAGGAACACTGAAGCTTTCTTT. This sequence encodes CSVRVQGRNTEAFF.

The gene calls are TRBV10-3 and TRBJ2-3; possible D gene TRBD2, 6 bases. Germline CDR1 reads ENHRY; CDR2 reads SYGVKD. V lost 7 bases to trimming and J lost 9 bases, with 20 bases between them. The CDR3 covers 14 residues. CDR3 region: CAITPGRMEGTQYF. The DNA of the CDR3 is TGTGCCATCACCCCAGGGCGTATGGAGGGCACGCAGTATTTT.

This clonotype was observed many times. The V and J genes are TRBV5-6 and TRBJ2-3; maybe TRBD2 (6 bases). This CDR3 has 17 residues. Germline assignment: CDR1 SGHDT and CDR2 YYEEEE. V was clipped by 3 bases and J by 0 bases, with 17 bases between them. The CDR3 nucleotides read TGTGCCAGCAGCTGGGGGGACGGCCGGGAGAGCACAGATACGCAGTATTTT. It is translated as CASSWGDGRESTDTQYF.

The gene calls are TRBV2 and TRBJ2-3, with TRBD2 matching 7 bases. The CDR3 runs to 15 residues. From germline, CDR1 is SNHLY and CDR2 FYNNEI. J was trimmed by 0 bases and V by 8 bases; bases with no gene match: 8. CDR3 residues: CASGRVFASTDTQYF. The CDR3 DNA sequence: TGTGCCAGCGGGAGGGTCTTTGCTAGCACAGATACGCAGTATTTT.

This clonotype came up many times. This chain links TRBV2 with TRBJ1-1; maybe TRBD1 (6 bases). V was trimmed by 6 bases and J by 2 bases, leaving 28 bases between them. Germline V CDR1 and CDR2: SNHLY, FYNNEI. The CDR3 is made up of 19 amino acids. The DNA for the CDR3 is TGTGCCAGCAGGGAGGCCCGGCCCGGGACAAAAGAACTTAACACTGAAGCTTTCTTT. Protein: CASREARPGTKELNTEAFF. Combining the CDR3 with reference TRBV2 and TRBJ1-1 gives the whole variable domain EPEVTQTPSHQVTQMGQEVILRCVPISNHLYFYWYRQILGQKVEFLVSFYNNEISEKSEIFDDQFSVERPDGSNFTLKIRSTKLEDSAMYFCASREARPGTKELNTEAFFGQGTRLTVV.